One and the same sample provided the 9 T cell receptor beta chains below, sequenced in a study of T cells in Graves' hyperthyroidism and ophthalmopathy. The source material, RNA transcripts, was used to amplify TCR beta CDR3 regions. The TCR CDR3 first-round RT-PCR relied on the HTBI primer set. Using its own MiXCR run on the multiplex PCR reads, TCRdb lists one record per CDR3 protein. This sample has fewer than 450,000 distinct CDR3 sequences, with roughly 15% found just once. The material sequenced was blood. The receptors derive from an older woman with Graves' ophthalmopathy.

This clonotype has ten or more counts. The J gene is TRBJ2-1, the V gene TRBV20-1, with a weak D call TRBD1 (5 bases). The germline V gene has CDR1 DFQATT and CDR2 SNEGSKA (reference sequence). The CDR3 covers 14 residues. The germline V and J ends were trimmed by 5 bases and 6 bases, with 17 bases remaining between them. Here the CDR3 DNA reads TGCAGTGCTTCCAAGCCAGGGCTTGCCAATGAGCAGTTCTTC. This sequence encodes CSASKPGLANEQFF.

In its sample, this clonotype was seen many times. As DNA, the CDR3 is TGCAGTGCTAGAGATCCCGGGGGTCGGAGTTACGAGCAGTACTTC. It encodes CSARDPGGRSYEQYF. The chain has TRBV20-1 and TRBJ2-7; perhaps TRBD2 as D (6 bases). The CDR3 sequence is 15 residues long. The ends were cut back, 0 bases at V and 4 bases at J, with 16 bases in the middle. Per germline, CDR1 DFQATT and CDR2 SNEGSKA (reference sequence).

This chain links TRBV27 with TRBJ2-3; no firm D call. The CDR3 is 14 residues long. V gave up 3 bases and J gave up 3 bases, with 10 bases separating them. CDR1 and CDR2 from the germline V gene are MNHEY and SMNVEV (reference sequence). The CDR3 loop reads CASSLTTLTDTQYF. CDR3 coding DNA: TGTGCCAGCAGTTTGACGACACTTACAGATACGCAGTATTTT.

This clonotype was recorded many times. The rearrangement links TRBV12-3 or TRBV12-4 to TRBJ2-1; 11 bases match TRBD2. With 6 bases clipped from V and 7 bases from J, the junction kept 8 bases outside the gene matches. The CDR3 totals 15 residues. Written as DNA, the CDR3 is TGTGCCAGCAGAACCACTAGCGGGAGTTTGAATGAGCAGTTCTTC. Its translation is CASRTTSGSLNEQFF.

This clonotype was seen a few times. This chain links TRBV5-1 with TRBJ1-2; D is possibly TRBD1 (6 bases). The CDR3 consists of 14 residues. Germline V gene data show CDR1 as SGHRS and CDR2 as YFSETQ. V was clipped by 1 base and J by 4 bases, with 11 bases between them. CDR3 amino acids: CASSLNRVLYGYTF. The CDR3 region has the DNA TGCGCCAGCAGCTTGAACAGGGTCCTCTATGGCTACACCTTC. The full variable domain, completed using reference TRBV5-1 and TRBJ1-2, is KAGVTQTPRYLIKTRGQQVTLSCSPISGHRSVSWYQQTPGQGLQFLFEYFSETQRNKGNFPGRFSGRQFSNSRSEMNVSTLELGDSALYLCASSLNRVLYGYTFGSGTRLTVV.

This clonotype was observed many times. CDR3 amino acids: CASSLIREHNEQFF. The CDR3 region has the DNA TGCGCCAGCAGCTTAATCCGAGAACACAATGAGCAGTTCTTC. The V gene is TRBV5-1, the J gene TRBJ2-1, with D unresolved. Germline V gene sequence: CDR1 SGHRS, CDR2 YFSETQ. The CDR3 extends over 14 amino acids. V was pared by 2 bases and J by 5 bases, with 11 bases between.

This clonotype was counted ten times or more. V gene TRBV5-1 combines with J gene TRBJ2-1, with TRBD2 identical over 9 bases. V dropped 4 bases and J dropped 0; count of bases not matched to a gene: 11. The CDR3 is 18 amino acids. The germline V gene has CDR1 SGHRS and CDR2 YFSETQ. CDR3 protein: CASSPQASGASSYNEQFF. For the CDR3, the DNA is TGCGCCAGCAGCCCCCAGGCTAGCGGGGCCAGCTCCTACAATGAGCAGTTCTTC.

In this sample, this clonotype turned up many times. The chain has TRBV28 and TRBJ2-1; 11 bases match TRBD2. The junction had 3 bases not matched to a gene; V was cut back by 7 bases and J by 4 bases. Germline-derived CDR1 and CDR2 are MDHEN and SYDVKM. The CDR3 sequence is 14 residues long. The CDR3 reads CASTASGRYNEQFF. Here the CDR3 DNA reads TGTGCCAGCACCGCTAGCGGGAGGTACAATGAGCAGTTCTTC. The whole variable domain, remainder taken from reference TRBV28 and TRBJ2-1, is DVKVTQSSRYLVKRTGEKVFLECVQDMDHENMFWYRQDPGLGLRLIYFSYDVKMKEKGDIPEGYSVSREKKERFSLILESASTNQTSMYLCASTASGRYNEQFFGPGTRLTVL.

This clonotype was detected many times. This sequence joins TRBV18 and TRBJ1-3, with 8 bases matching TRBD1. This CDR3 region has 16 residues. Germline-derived CDR1 and CDR2 are KGHSH and LQKENI. V lost 3 bases to trimming and J lost 3 bases; unmatched junction nucleotides: 7. CDR3 residues: CASSPSGTGLGNTIYF. The CDR3 nucleotides are TGTGCCAGCTCACCCTCCGGGACAGGCCTTGGAAACACCATATATTTT.